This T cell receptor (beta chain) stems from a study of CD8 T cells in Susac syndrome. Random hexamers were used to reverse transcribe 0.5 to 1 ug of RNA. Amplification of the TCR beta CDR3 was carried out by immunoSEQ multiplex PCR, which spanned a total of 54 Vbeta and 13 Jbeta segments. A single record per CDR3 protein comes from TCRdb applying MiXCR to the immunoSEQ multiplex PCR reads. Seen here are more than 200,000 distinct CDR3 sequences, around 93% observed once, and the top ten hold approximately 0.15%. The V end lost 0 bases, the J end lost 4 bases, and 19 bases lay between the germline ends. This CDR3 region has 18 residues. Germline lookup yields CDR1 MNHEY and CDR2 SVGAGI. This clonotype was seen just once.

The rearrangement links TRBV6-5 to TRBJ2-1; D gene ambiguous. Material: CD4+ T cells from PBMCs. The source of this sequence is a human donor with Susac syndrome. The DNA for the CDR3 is TGTGCCAGCAGTTACTCTAACCCACACCAAATACTTTACAATGAGCAGTTCTTC. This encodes CASSYSNPHQILYNEQFF.